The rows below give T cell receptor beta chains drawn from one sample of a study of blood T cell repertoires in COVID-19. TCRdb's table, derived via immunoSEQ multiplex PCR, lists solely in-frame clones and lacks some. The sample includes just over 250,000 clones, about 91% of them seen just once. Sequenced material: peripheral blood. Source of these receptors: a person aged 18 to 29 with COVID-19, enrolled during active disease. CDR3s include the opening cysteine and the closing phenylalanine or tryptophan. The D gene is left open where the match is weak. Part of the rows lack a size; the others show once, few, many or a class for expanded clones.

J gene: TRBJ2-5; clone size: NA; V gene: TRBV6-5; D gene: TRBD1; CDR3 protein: CASSRTGEETQYF; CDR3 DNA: TGTGCCAGCAGTCGGACAGGGGAAGAGACCCAGTACTTC
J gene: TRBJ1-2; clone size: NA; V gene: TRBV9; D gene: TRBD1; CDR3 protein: CASQTTGVGNYGYTF; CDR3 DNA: TGTGCCAGCCAAACGACAGGGGTTGGTAACTATGGCTACACCTTC
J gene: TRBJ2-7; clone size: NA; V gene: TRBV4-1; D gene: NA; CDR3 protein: CASSQDAGFGEQYF; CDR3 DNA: TGCGCCAGCAGCCAAGATGCAGGGTTCGGAGAGCAGTACTTC
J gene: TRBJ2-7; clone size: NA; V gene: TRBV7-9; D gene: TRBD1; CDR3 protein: CASTNPDRAYEQYF; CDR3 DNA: TGTGCCAGCACCAATCCCGACAGGGCCTACGAGCAGTACTTC
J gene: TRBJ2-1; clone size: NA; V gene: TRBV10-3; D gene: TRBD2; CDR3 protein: CAISEPGGGLTYNEQFF; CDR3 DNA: TGTGCCATCAGTGAGCCCGGCGGGGGGTTAACCTACAATGAGCAGTTCTTC
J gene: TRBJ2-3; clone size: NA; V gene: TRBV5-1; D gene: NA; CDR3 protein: CASSLGAPTDTQYF; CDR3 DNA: TGCGCCAGCAGCTTGGGTGCGCCCACAGATACGCAGTATTTT
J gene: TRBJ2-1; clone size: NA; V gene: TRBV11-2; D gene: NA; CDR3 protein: CASSLRLVGEQFF; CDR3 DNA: TGTGCCAGCAGCCTCAGACTAGTCGGTGAGCAGTTCTTC
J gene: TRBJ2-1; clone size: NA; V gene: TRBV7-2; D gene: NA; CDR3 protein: CASSTIASNEQFF; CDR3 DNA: TGTGCCAGCAGCACAATAGCGAGCAATGAGCAGTTCTTC
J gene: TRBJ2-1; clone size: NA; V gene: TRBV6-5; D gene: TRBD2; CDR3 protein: CASSLLAGHEQFF; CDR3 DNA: TGTGCCAGCAGTTTACTAGCGGGTCATGAGCAGTTCTTC
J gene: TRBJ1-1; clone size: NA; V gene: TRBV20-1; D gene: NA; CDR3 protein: CSASGGQAFF; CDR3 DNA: TGCAGTGCTAGCGGGGGGCAGGCTTTCTTT
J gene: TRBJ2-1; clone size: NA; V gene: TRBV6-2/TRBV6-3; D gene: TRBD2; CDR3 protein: CASSRQAKLAGTYNEQFF; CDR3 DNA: TGTGCCAGCAGTCGCCAGGCCAAGCTAGCGGGGACCTACAATGAGCAGTTCTTC
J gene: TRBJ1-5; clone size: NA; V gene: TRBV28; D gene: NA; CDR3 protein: CASSKPRQEWNQPQHF; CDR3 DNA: TGTGCCAGCAGTAAACCGAGACAGGAGTGGAATCAGCCCCAGCATTTT
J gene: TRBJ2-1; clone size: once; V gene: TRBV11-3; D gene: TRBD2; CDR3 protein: CASSPRDPSAGDLSYNEQFF; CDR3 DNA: TGTGCCAGCAGCCCCCGGGACCCGTCGGCGGGAGATTTATCCTACAATGAGCAGTTCTTC
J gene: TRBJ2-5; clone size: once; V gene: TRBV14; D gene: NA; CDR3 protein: CASSGQLWETQYF; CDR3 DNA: TGTGCCAGCAGCGGACAGCTGTGGGAGACCCAGTACTTC
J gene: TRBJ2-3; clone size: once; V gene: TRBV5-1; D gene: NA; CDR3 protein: CASSPWRGSGEHF; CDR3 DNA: TGCGCCAGCAGCCCGTGGAGGGGTTCGGGCGAGCATTTT
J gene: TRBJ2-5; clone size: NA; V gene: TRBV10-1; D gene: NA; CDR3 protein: CASSERLEETQYF; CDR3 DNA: TGCGCCAGCAGTGAGAGGCTAGAAGAGACCCAGTACTTC
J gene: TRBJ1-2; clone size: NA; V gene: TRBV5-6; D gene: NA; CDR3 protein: CASSLDGYGYTF; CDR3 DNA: TGTGCCAGCAGCTTGGACGGTTATGGCTACACCTTC
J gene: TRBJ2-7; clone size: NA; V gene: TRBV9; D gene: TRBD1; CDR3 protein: CASSATGTGRYEQYF; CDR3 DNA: TGTGCCAGCAGCGCGACCGGGACAGGGAGGTACGAGCAGTACTTC